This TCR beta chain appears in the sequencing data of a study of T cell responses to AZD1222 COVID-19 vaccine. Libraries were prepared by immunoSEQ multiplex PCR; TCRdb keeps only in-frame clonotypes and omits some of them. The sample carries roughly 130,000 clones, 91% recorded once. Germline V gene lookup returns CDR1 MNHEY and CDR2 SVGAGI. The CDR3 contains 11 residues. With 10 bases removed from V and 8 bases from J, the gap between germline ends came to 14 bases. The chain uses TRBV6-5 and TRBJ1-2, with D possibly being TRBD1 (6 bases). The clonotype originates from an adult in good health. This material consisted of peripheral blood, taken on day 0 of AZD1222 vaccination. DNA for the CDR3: TGTGCCACTAAAGGGGGGGGCGGCTACACCTTC. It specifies CATKGGGGYTF.